This entry features one TCR beta chain sequence. The antigen remains unidentified. These data are taken from a study of T cells after posttransplantation cyclophosphamide. Notes on the study in general: Blood and skin or GI T cell repertoires showed limited TRB overlap. Donor-recipient repertoire similarity was low at 1-2 months, rising over year one. Recipient CMV seropositivity and CMV reactivation strongly tracked TRB clonality.

This table comes from immunoSEQ multiplex PCR, and its TCRdb copy is limited to in-frame clones, with some not included. The sample carries around 37,000 clones, about 77% recorded once. Busulfan-fludarabine conditioning, marrow transplant, and cyclophosphamide on days +3 and +4 were administered. The germline CDR1 and CDR2 sequences are MNHEY and SMNVEV (reference sequence). After removal of 7 bases from V and 4 bases from J, the junction contained 12 bases not matched to a gene. The CDR3 is 16 residues long. The origin of this receptor is a female patient in her 40s who received an allogeneic stem cell transplant from a related donor, was CMV-positive, and had no GVHD. Some T cells may possibly be graft donor cells. The rearrangement links TRBV27 to TRBJ2-1; 8 positions agree with TRBD2. This sample comprised CD4+ T cells sorted from blood, obtained around 2,000 days after a stem cell transplant with posttransplant cyclophosphamide. Here the CDR3 DNA reads TGTGCCAGCACCAAATATGCGGGGGGCCGGTACAATGAGCAGTTCTTC. It yields the protein CASTKYAGGRYNEQFF.